This T cell receptor beta chain was identified in a study of T cell changes during pregnancy in multiple sclerosis (dated by TCRdb to the late 2010s). With regard to the full study: The study examined how the T cell repertoire changed over the course of pregnancy in women with multiple sclerosis.

Germline trimming: 6 bases from V, 7 bases from J; junction bases outside gene matches: 9. The CDR3, cysteine through phenylalanine, is 14 amino acids long. The only DNA kept is the CDR3, 42 bases in frame from the first base. As encoded in the germline V gene, CDR1 is MNHEY while CDR2 is SVGAGI. The library was produced with the immunoSEQ multiplex PCR assay. TCRdb re-hosts the immuneACCESS table, in-frame sequences only. Its copies lack some clones; in the studies checked, an unresolved V gene accounts for under half of them, and the cause for the rest is not known. In this sample the table shows tens of thousands of clones, 85% to 95% of which occur a single time. The ten top clones hold 1% of the sample. A remark on this clone: Its antigen remains undetermined. No qualities accompany the bases; no much larger clone lies one base away.

Recombination joined TRBV6-5 with TRBJ2-7; the central 10 bases match TRBD2. This receptor was taken from a female donor with multiple sclerosis, enrolled in a pregnancy study. The specimen comprised peripheral blood, sampled in the first trimester of pregnancy. The CDR3: CASRKSSGGVEQYF. The nucleotide sequence reads as follows: TGTGCCAGCAGGAAGTCTAGCGGGGGTGTTGAGCAGTACTTC.